This T cell receptor beta chain was found in a study of coeliac disease. V shed 7 bases, J shed 5 bases, and the junction held 12 bases outside the gene matches. This CDR3 contains 15 residues. Germline lookup yields CDR1 SNHLY and CDR2 FYNNEI. Clones were sequenced by immunoSEQ multiplex PCR, and TCRdb holds only the in-frame ones, with some missing. The sample lists fewer than 6,000 clones, about 70% occurring once. The chain has TRBV2 and TRBJ2-7, with 9 bases fitting TRBD1. The source of this sequence is a woman aged 18-29 years with active celiac disease. Sequencing was done on a sample of lamina propria lymphocytes from the gut. The CDR3 reads CASTGTWDRAHEQYF. In DNA, the CDR3 is TGTGCCAGCACCGGGACTTGGGACAGGGCCCACGAGCAGTACTTC.